This TCR beta chain came from a study of cytomegalovirus exposure and HLA in healthy donors. Study-wide results and limits: Presence/absence comparisons presumed near-even sequencing depth among donors.

A multiplex PCR was run with 60 Vbeta primers and 13 Jbeta primers. Using immunoSEQ multiplex PCR, the repertoire was profiled, and TCRdb retains in-frame clones only, with some absent. Among 150,000 to 200,000 clones listed, around 87% were seen once. This clone was observed a few times. Its antigen remains unknown. Germline CDR1 and CDR2: SGHRS and YFSETQ. V was clipped by 0 bases and J by 5 bases; unmatched bases: 6. The CDR3 loop spans 17 amino acids. The sequence was collected from a woman aged 18-29 years in good health and CMV-seronegative. Sequences were obtained from PBMCs. The chain is built from TRBV5-1 and TRBJ2-1; 12 bases are shared with TRBD2. This chain's CDR3 is CASSLALAGGKDNEQFF. The CDR3 DNA is TGCGCCAGCAGCTTGGCCCTAGCGGGGGGGAAGGACAATGAGCAGTTCTTC.